This TCR beta chain is drawn from a study of prognosis after radiotherapy for stage I lung cancer. Starting from genomic DNA, TCR beta CDR3 was amplified through two-round multiplex PCR. The authors ran first-round PCR with primers specific to each TRBV and TRBJ gene. One entry per CDR3 protein results from TCRdb running MiXCR on the multiplex PCR reads. The table shows 15,000 or so distinct CDR3 sequences, with around 45% occurring only once. The V gene lost 7 bases and the J gene lost 6 bases, with 14 bases spanning the gap. This CDR3 is 13 amino acids long. This clonotype was seen at least ten times.

The TCR comes from a donor at least 50 years old with non-small cell lung cancer. This specimen was PBMCs, taken before or after stereotactic body radiation therapy (not recorded which). The rearrangement joins TRBV12-3 or TRBV12-4 to TRBJ2-3; no firm D call. In nucleotides, the CDR3 is TGTGCCAGCACGCAGGTAGCTCGGGATACGCAGTATTTT. It yields the protein CASTQVARDTQYF.